This note documents a single T cell receptor (beta chain) sequence. The CDR3 length is 15 residues. In germline, CDR1 is MDHEN, CDR2 SYDVKM. V shed 5 bases and J shed 7 bases, with 15 bases lying between them. Profiled with immunoSEQ multiplex PCR; TCRdb holds only in-frame clones, not every one. The sample holds a few million clones, roughly 92% seen once. This specimen belongs to a study of shared clonotypes between healthy human individuals. Study summary: Three plates each covered CD4 naive and memory; CD8 naive two, CD8 memory one.

A CD45RA+ naive subset and a CD45RA-negative memory subset were split from CD4+ cells. The clonotype was recovered from a man younger than 30 in good health. The sample was naive CD4+ T cells sorted from blood. The sample's subset: CD45RA+ positively selected. The chain combines TRBV28 with TRBJ1-6, with a tentative D call TRBD1 (5 bases). CDR3 nucleotides: TGTGCCAGCAGTCATGGGGCTTTAGGGAATTCACCCCTCCACTTT. This sequence encodes CASSHGALGNSPLHF.